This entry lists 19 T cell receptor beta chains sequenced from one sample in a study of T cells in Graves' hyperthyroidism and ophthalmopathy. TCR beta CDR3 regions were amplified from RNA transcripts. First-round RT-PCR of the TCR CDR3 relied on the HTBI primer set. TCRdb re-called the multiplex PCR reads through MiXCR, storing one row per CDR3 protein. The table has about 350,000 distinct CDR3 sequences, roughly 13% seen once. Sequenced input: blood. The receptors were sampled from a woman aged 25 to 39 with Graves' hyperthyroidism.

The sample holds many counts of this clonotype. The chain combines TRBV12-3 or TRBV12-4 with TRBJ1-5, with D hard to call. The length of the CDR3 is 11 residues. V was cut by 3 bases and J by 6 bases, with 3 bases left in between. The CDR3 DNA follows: TGTGCCAGCAGTTTCAGTCAGCCCCAGCATTTT. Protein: CASSFSQPQHF.

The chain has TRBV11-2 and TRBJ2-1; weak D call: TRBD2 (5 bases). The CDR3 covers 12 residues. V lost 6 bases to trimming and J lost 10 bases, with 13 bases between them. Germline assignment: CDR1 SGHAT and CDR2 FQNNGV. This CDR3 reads CASRNYQREQFF. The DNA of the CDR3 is TGTGCCAGCAGGAATTACCAGCGGGAGCAGTTCTTC. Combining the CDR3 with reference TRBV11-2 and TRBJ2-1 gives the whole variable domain EAGVAQSPRYKIIEKRQSVAFWCNPISGHATLYWYQQILGQGPKLLIQFQNNGVVDDSQLPKDRFSAERLKGVDSTLKIQPAKLEDSAVYLCASRNYQREQFFGPGTRLTVL.

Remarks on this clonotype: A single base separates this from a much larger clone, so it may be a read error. The DNA for the CDR3 is TGCAGTGCTAATACCGGGACACCCGCTGGCACAGATACGCAGTATTTT. It specifies CSANTGTPAGTDTQYF. This rearrangement joins TRBV20-1 to TRBJ2-3, with D maybe TRBD1 (6 bases). The V end lost 4 bases, the J end lost 1 base, and 18 bases lay between the germline ends. Germline lookup yields CDR1 DFQATT and CDR2 SNEGSKA (reference sequence). The CDR3 covers 16 residues.

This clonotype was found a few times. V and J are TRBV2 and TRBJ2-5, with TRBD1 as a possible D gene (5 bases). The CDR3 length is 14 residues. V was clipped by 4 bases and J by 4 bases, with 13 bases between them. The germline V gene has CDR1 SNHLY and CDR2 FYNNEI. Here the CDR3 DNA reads TGTGCCAGCAGTGGCCCAGGGCAAGGAGAGACCCAGTACTTC. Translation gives CASSGPGQGETQYF.

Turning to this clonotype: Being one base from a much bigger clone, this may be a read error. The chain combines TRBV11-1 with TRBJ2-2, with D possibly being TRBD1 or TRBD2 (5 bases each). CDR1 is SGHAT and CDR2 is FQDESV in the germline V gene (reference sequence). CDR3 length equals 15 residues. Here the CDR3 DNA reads TGTGCCGGCAGCTTCGGGACCGTTAACACCGGGGAGCTGTTTTTT. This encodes CAGSFGTVNTGELFF.

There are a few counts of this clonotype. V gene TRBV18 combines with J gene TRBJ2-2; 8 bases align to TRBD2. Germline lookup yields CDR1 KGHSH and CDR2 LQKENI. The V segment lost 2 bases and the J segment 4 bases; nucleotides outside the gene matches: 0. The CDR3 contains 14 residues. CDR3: CASSPTSGTGELFF. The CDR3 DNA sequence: TGTGCCAGCTCACCAACTAGCGGCACCGGGGAGCTGTTTTTT.

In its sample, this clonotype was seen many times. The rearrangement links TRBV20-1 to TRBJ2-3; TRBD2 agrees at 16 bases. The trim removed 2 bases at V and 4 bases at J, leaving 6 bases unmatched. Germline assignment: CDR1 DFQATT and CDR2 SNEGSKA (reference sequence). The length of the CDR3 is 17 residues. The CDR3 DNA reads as TGCAGTGCTAGATCTCTTGGGACTAGCGGGAGGGCAGATACGCAGTATTTT. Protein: CSARSLGTSGRADTQYF.

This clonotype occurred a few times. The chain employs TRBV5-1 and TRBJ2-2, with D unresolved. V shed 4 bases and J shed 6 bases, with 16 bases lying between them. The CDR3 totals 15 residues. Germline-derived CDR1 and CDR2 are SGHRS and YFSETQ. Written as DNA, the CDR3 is TGCGCCAGCAGCGTAGACTTGGGTCGGGCCGGGGAGCTGTTTTTT. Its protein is CASSVDLGRAGELFF.

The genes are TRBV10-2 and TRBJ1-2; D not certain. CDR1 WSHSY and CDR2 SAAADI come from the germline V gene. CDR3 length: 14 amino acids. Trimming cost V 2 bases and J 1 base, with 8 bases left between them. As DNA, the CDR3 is TGCGCCAGCAGTGAGGATACAAGTAACTATGGCTACACCTTC. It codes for CASSEDTSNYGYTF.

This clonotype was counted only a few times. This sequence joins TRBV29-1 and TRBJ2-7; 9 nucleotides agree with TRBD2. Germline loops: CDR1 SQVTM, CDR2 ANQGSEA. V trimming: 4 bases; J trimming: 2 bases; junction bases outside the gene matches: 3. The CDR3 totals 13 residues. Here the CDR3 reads CSVAGGRAYEQYF. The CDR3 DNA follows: TGCAGCGTTGCAGGCGGGAGGGCCTACGAGCAGTACTTC.

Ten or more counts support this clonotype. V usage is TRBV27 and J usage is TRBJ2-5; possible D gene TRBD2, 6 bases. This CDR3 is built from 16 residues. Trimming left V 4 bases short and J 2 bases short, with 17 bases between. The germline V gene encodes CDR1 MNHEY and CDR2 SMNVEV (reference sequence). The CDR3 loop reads CASSSEPGVLQETQYF. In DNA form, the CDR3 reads TGTGCCAGCAGTTCCGAACCGGGAGTCTTACAAGAGACCCAGTACTTC.

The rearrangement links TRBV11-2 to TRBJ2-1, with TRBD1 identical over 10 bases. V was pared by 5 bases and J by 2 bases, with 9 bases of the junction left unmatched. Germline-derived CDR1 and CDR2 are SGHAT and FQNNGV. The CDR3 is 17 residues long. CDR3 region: CASSPGPGQGTYNEQFF. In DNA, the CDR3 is TGTGCCAGCAGCCCGGGGCCGGGACAGGGGACCTACAATGAGCAGTTCTTC.

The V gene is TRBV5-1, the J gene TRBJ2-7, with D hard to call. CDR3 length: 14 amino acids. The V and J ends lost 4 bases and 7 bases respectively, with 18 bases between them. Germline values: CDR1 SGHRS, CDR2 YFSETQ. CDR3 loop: CASSPGGPLREQYF. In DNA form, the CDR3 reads TGCGCCAGCAGCCCAGGCGGACCTCTACGAGAGCAGTACTTC.

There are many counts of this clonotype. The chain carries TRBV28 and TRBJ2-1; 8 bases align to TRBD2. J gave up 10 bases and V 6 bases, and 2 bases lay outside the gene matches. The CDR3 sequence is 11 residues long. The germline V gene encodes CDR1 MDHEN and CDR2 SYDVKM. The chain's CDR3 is CASRTSEEQFF. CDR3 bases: TGTGCCAGCAGGACTAGCGAAGAGCAGTTCTTC.

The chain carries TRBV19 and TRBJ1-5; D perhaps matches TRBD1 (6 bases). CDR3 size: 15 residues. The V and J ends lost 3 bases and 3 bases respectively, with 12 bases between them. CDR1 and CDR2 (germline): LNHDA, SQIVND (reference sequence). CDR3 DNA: TGTGCCAGTAGTATTGGGGGCAGCAACAATCAGCCCCAGCATTTT. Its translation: CASSIGGSNNQPQHF.

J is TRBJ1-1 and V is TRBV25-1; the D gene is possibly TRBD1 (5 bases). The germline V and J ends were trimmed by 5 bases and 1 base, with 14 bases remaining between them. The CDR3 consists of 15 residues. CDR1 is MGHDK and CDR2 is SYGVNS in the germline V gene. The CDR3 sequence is CASSNSGLRNTEAFF. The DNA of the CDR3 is TGTGCCAGCAGTAATTCGGGACTGAGGAACACTGAAGCTTTCTTT.

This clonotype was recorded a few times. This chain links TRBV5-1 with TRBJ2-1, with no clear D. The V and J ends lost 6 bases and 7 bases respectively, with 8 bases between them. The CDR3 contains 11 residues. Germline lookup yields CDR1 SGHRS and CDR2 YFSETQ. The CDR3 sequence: CASTVENEQFF. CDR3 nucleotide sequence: TGCGCCAGCACCGTGGAGAATGAGCAGTTCTTC.

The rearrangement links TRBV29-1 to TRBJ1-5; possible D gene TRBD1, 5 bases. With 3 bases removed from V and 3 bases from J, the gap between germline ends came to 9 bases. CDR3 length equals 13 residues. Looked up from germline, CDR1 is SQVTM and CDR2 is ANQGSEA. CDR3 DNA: TGCAGCGTTGAGGCAGGGCCCAATCAGCCCCAGCATTTT. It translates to CSVEAGPNQPQHF.

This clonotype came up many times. The CDR3 region is CASSLDQWLFF. The DNA for the CDR3 is TGTGCCAGCAGTCTGGACCAATGGCTGTTCTTC. This sequence joins TRBV2 and TRBJ2-1; D unresolved. Looked up from germline, CDR1 is SNHLY and CDR2 is FYNNEI. Between the trimmed V and J ends, which lost 5 bases and 15 bases, there was a span of 14 bases. The CDR3 totals 11 residues.